This TCR beta chain was recorded in a study of monozygotic twins with inflammatory bowel disease. TCRdb re-called the 5' RACE reads; one entry per CDR3 protein, DNA not given. Its clone listing holds roughly 90,000 distinct CDR3 sequences. The CDR3 consists of 12 residues. Germline CDR1 and CDR2: SGDLS and YYNGEE. This clonotype was obtained from a human donor with ulcerative colitis or Crohn's disease, or a healthy co-twin of an affected twin (not recorded which). The sequenced sample was blood. The chain links TRBV9 to TRBJ2-7; TCRdb calls TRBD2, which cannot be checked without DNA. CDR3 amino acids: CASSPSNGEQYF.